The present T cell receptor (beta chain) was sequenced within a study of PD-1 blockade in mismatch repair-deficient tumors. Findings of the study overall: Tumor-resident clones, often undetectable pretreatment in blood, expanded then contracted after pembrolizumab.

On this clone: The antigen remains undetermined.

Some clones are missing from TCRdb's copy, which holds only in-frame ones; the method was immunoSEQ multiplex PCR. The sample holds around 100,000 clones, about three quarters seen once. The TCR-sequenced patients were a few responders to pembrolizumab. This CDR3 has 13 amino acids. Trimming removed 8 bases at V and 4 bases at J, with 12 bases between. The germline V gene has CDR1 MNHNY and CDR2 SVGAGI (reference sequence). This chain connects TRBV6-6 to TRBJ1-5; possible D gene TRBD1, 5 bases. This clonotype was sampled from an adult with mismatch repair-deficient cancer. Specimen: peripheral blood, collected just over 59 weeks after starting pembrolizumab. The CDR3, as DNA: TGTGCCAGCTCCTCGCGGGGGAATCAGCCCCAGCATTTT. Residues: CASSSRGNQPQHF.